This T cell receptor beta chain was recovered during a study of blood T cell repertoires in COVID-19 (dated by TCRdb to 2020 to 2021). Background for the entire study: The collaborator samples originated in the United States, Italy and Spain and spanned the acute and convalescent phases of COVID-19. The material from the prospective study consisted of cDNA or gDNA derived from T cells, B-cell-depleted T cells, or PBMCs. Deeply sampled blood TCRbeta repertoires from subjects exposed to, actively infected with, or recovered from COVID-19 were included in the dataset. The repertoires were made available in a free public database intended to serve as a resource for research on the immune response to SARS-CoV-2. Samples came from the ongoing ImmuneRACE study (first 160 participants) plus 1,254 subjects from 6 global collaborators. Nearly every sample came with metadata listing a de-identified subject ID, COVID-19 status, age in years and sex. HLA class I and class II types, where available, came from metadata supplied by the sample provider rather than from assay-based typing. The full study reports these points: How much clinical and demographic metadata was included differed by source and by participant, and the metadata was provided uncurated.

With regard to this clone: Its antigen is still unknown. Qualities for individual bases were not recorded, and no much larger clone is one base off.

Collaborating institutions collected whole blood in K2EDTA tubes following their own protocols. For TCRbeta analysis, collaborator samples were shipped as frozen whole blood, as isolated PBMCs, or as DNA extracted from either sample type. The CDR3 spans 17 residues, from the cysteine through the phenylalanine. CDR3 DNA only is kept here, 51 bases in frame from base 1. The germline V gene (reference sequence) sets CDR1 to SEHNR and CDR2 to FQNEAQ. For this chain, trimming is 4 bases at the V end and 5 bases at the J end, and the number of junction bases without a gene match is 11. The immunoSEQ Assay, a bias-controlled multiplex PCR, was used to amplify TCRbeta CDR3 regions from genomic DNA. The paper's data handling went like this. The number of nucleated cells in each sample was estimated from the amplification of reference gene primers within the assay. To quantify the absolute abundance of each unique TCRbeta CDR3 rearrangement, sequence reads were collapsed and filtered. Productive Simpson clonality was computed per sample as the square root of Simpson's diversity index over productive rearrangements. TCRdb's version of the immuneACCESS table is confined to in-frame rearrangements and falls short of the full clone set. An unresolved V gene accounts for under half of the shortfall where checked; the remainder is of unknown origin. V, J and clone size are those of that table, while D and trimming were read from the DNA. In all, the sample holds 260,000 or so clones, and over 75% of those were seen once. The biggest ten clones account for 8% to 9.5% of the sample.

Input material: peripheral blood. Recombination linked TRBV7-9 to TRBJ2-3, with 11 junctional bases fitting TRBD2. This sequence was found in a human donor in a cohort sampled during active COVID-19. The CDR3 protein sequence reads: CASSSSTSGSTIDTQYF. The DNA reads TGTGCCAGCAGCTCATCTACTAGCGGGAGTACAATAGATACGCAGTATTTT.